This T cell receptor (beta chain) was captured in a study of T cell responses to AZD1222 COVID-19 vaccine. Study-wide context: Second doses that came at about 4 or about 12 weeks were put together. Findings and limits, study-wide: White British donors predominated, females outnumbered males, and clonal diversity was possibly underestimated. Close to half of spike-specific TCRs reportedly recognize unmutated variant regions.

Only in-frame clones appear in the TCRdb table, and some are missing; sequencing was by immunoSEQ multiplex PCR. The table lists approximately 85,000 clones, about nine tenths of them singletons, with around 6.7% in the top ten. This clone was counted once. The antigen is undetermined. The sample in question was peripheral blood, obtained on day 0 of AZD1222 vaccination. This receptor was taken from an adult in good health.

CDR3 bases: TGCGCCAGCAGCCAGTCGGGACTAGCGGGAGGGCCCTACAATGAGCAGTTCTTC. Its translation is CASSQSGLAGGPYNEQFF. This chain joins TRBV4-3 and TRBJ2-1; 16 bases agree with TRBD2. Trimming removed 3 bases from V and 2 bases from J; junction bases left unmatched: 4. The CDR3 extends over 18 amino acids. Germline V CDR1 and CDR2: LGHNA, YSLEER.